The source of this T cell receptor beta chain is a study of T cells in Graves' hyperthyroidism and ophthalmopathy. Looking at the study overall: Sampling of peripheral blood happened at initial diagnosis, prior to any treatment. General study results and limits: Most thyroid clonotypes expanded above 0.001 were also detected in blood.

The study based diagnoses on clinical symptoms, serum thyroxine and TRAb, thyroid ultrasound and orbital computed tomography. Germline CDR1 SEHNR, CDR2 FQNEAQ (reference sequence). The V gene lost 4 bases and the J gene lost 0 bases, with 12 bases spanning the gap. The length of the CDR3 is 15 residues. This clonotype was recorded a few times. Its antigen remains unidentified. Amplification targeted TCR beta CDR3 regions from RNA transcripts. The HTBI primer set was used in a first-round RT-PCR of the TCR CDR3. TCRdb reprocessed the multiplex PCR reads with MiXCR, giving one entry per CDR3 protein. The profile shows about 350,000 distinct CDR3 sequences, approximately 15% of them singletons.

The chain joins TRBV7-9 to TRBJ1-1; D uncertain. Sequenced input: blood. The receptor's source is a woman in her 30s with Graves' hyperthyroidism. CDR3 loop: CASSYGPTLNTEAFF. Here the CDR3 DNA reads TGTGCCAGCAGCTACGGACCAACTCTGAACACTGAAGCTTTCTTT.